The source of this T cell receptor (beta chain) is a study of shared clonotypes between healthy human individuals. Study outcomes and limitations: Blood alone was sampled, and tissue repertoires likely differ. Since donors were few, the genetic and exposure-history diversity represented was limited.

This clone is a singleton in its sample. The antigen remains undetermined. Healthy adults negative for HIV, lacking recent acute infections or vaccinations, served as donors. The CDR3 extends over 16 amino acids. The test was conducted at deep level. Clones were read by immunoSEQ multiplex PCR, and TCRdb kept only the in-frame ones, dropping some. The repertoire holds hundreds of thousands of clones, with around 77% as singletons. Sequencing was carried out using PBMCs. The chain is built from TRBV21-1 and TRBJ2-2. TRBV21-1 is tagged as a pseudogene. The receptor comes from a woman aged 40 to 49 in good health. Some clones in this sample may be carry-over from other donors' samples. The CDR3 spells CASSKPPGPNTGELFF. In DNA, the CDR3 is TGTGCCAGCAGCAAACCGCCGGGCCCGAACACCGGGGAGCTGTTTTTT.